A single TCR beta chain is shown here with its context. Its antigen is undetermined. This sample is part of a study of blood T cells in healthy people across ages. For every donor, a draw yielded around 10 milliliters of peripheral blood. Each sample provided at least 6 micrograms of extracted total RNA. General study findings and limits: The unknown donor CMV status may have confounded expanded clonotype changes.

This CDR3 has 17 residues. V dropped 3 bases and J dropped 2 bases, with 18 bases sitting between them. The germline CDR1 and CDR2 sequences are SEHNR and FQNEAQ (reference sequence). The second PCR ran roughly 6 to 12 cycles with a sample-barcoded 5' primer and J-beta primers. TCRdb re-called the 5' RACE reads through MiXCR, storing one row per CDR3 protein. The sample yields about 1.8 million distinct CDR3 sequences, about 50% seen once. This receptor was obtained from a woman aged 35 to 49 in good health. The sequencing sample was made of blood. V and J are TRBV7-9 and TRBJ2-3; tentative D call: TRBD2 (7 bases). The DNA for the CDR3 is TGTGCCAGCAGCTTCAAACAGGGAGGGGGACCCACAGATACGCAGTATTTT. Its protein is CASSFKQGGGPTDTQYF.